One sample yielded the 9 T cell receptor beta chains listed below, sequenced in a study of T cell therapy after organ transplantation. These receptors' antigens are unknown. Here immunoSEQ multiplex PCR was the method, and the copy in TCRdb shows in-frame clones only, minus some. The sample comprises over 45,000 clones, 85% to 95% of which are singletons, and 3.1% rests with the top ten. Sequenced here: CD8+ T cells from blood, sampled before autologous CMV-specific T cell therapy. These receptor sequences come from a human patient who had received a solid organ transplant and had CMV disease.

The chain recombines TRBV10-1 with TRBJ1-1; a possible D gene is TRBD1 (6 bases). The CDR3 has 20 residues. Germline CDR1 reads WNHNN; CDR2 reads SYGVQD (reference sequence). Trimming cost V 6 bases and J 1 base, with 30 bases left between them. CDR3 sequence reads: CASRLKGDKSDGTKNTEAFF. The CDR3 bases are TGCGCCAGCAGACTAAAGGGGGATAAATCCGACGGAACAAAGAACACTGAAGCTTTCTTT.

The chain couples TRBV19 to TRBJ1-4, with D maybe TRBD1 (5 bases). Germline loops: CDR1 LNHDA, CDR2 SQIVND (reference sequence). V gave up 5 bases and J gave up 3 bases, with 13 bases separating them. The CDR3 contains 15 residues. CDR3 loop: CASSGQGASNEKLFF. For the CDR3, the DNA is TGTGCCAGTAGTGGTCAAGGGGCCTCTAATGAAAAACTGTTTTTT. The whole variable domain, remainder taken from reference TRBV19 and TRBJ1-4, is DGGITQSPKYLFRKEGQNVTLSCEQNLNHDAMYWYRQDPGQGLRLIYYSQIVNDFQKGDIAEGYSVSREKKESFPLTVTSAQKNPTAFYLCASSGQGASNEKLFFGSGTQLSVL.

This chain joins TRBV4-3 and TRBJ2-7; 8 bases are shared with TRBD1. CDR3 length: 17 amino acids. V lost 0 bases to trimming and J lost 0 bases; unmatched junction nucleotides: 7. CDR1 is LGHNA, CDR2 YSLEER, per germline. The CDR3 coding sequence is TGCGCCAGCAGCCAAGATCTGACAGGGGCCCACTCCTACGAGCAGTACTTC. Its protein is CASSQDLTGAHSYEQYF.

The V gene is TRBV7-9, the J gene TRBJ2-2; perhaps TRBD2 as D (5 bases). V was shortened by 5 bases and J by 4 bases, with 14 bases between the two germline ends. The CDR3 sequence is 15 residues long. The germline gives CDR1 SEHNR, CDR2 FQNEAQ (reference sequence). CDR3 nucleotides: TGTGCCAGCAGCCCAATGGACTTATTCACCGGGGAGCTGTTTTTT. It translates to CASSPMDLFTGELFF.

The chain uses TRBV14 and TRBJ2-1, with D possibly being TRBD1 or TRBD2 (5 bases each). This CDR3 spans 15 amino acids. Germline CDR1 SGHDN, CDR2 FVKESK. Trimming left V 1 base short and J 8 bases short, with 15 bases between. CDR3 DNA: TGTGCCAGCAGCCAAGTATGGGGACCCCGGGATGAGCAGTTCTTC. Translation gives CASSQVWGPRDEQFF.

The rearrangement joins TRBV27 to TRBJ1-5; D remains unclear. The V gene's germline CDR1 is MNHEY and CDR2 SMNVEV (reference sequence). The germline V and J ends were trimmed by 1 base and 0 bases, with 13 bases remaining between them. This CDR3 is 17 amino acids long. CDR3 sequence: CASSLYPVPHSNQPQHF. CDR3 DNA sequence: TGTGCCAGCAGTTTATATCCGGTTCCCCATAGCAATCAGCCCCAGCATTTT.

The V gene is TRBV12-5, the J gene TRBJ1-5; D not certain. The V and J ends lost 1 base and 2 bases respectively, with 6 bases between them. Germline loops: CDR1 LGHNT, CDR2 FRNRAP. The CDR3 spans 14 residues. CDR3 loop: CASGLEHRNQPQHF. CDR3 DNA: TGTGCTAGTGGTTTGGAACATCGCAATCAGCCCCAGCATTTT. The variable domain in full, with the rest retrieved from reference TRBV12-5 and TRBJ1-5, is DARVTQTPRHKVTEMGQEVTMRCQPILGHNTVFWYRQTMMQGLELLAYFRNRAPLDDSGMPKDRFSAEMPDATLATLKIQPSEPRDSAVYFCASGLEHRNQPQHFGDGTRLSIL.

The chain is built from TRBV6-5 and TRBJ1-1, with D uncertain. Germline loops: CDR1 MNHEY, CDR2 SVGAGI. V lost 2 bases and J lost 0, with 7 bases in between. This CDR3 contains 14 residues. CDR3 residues: CASSYRDLNTEAFF. In DNA form, the CDR3 reads TGTGCCAGCAGTTACAGGGATCTGAACACTGAAGCTTTCTTT.

This chain connects TRBV2 to TRBJ1-1, with a weak D call TRBD1 (5 bases). Trimming pared 7 bases from V and 1 base from J, leaving 16 bases between. CDR3 size: 15 residues. Germline V gives CDR1 SNHLY, CDR2 FYNNEI. As DNA, the CDR3 is TGTGCCAGCACCGACCACCAGGGAGCGAACACTGAAGCTTTCTTT. This codes for CASTDHQGANTEAFF.